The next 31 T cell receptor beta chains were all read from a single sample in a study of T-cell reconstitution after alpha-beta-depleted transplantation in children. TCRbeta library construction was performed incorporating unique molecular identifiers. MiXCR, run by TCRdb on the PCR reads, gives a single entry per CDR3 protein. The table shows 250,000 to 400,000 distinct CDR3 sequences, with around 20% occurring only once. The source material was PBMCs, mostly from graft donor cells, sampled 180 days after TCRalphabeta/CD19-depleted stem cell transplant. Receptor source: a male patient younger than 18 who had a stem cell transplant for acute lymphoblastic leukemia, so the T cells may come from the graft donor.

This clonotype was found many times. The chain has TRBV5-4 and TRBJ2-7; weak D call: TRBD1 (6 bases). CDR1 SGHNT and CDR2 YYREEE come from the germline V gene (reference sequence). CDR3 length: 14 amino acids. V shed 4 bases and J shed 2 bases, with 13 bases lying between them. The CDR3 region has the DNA TGTGCCAGCAGCATGGGACACCTTACCTACGAGCAGTACTTC. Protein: CASSMGHLTYEQYF. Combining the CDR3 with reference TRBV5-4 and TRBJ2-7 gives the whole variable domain ETGVTQSPTHLIKTRGQQVTLRCSSQSGHNTVSWYQQALGQGPQFIFQYYREEENGRGNFPPRFSGLQFPNYSSELNVNALELDDSALYLCASSMGHLTYEQYFGPGTRLTVT.

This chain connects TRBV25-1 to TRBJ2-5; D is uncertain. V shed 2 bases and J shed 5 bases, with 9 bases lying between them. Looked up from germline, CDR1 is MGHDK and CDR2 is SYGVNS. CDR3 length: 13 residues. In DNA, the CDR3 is TGTGCCAGCAGTGAAAGTGCCCGGGAGACCCAGTACTTC. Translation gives CASSESARETQYF.

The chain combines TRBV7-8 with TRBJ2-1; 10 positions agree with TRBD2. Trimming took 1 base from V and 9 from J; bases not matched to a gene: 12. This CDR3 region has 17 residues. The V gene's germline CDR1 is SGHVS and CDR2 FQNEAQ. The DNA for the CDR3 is TGTGCCAGCAGCTTAGAACGGGGCCTAGCGGGAGCAATTGAGCAGTTCTTC. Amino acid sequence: CASSLERGLAGAIEQFF.

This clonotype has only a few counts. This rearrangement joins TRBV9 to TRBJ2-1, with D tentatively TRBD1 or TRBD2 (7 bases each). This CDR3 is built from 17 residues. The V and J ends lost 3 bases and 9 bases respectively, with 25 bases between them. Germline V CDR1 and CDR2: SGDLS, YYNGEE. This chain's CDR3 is CASSGARTGLVLGEQFF. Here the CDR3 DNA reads TGTGCCAGCAGCGGGGCCAGGACAGGACTAGTCCTCGGTGAGCAGTTCTTC. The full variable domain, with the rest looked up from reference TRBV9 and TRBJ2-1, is DSGVTQTPKHLITATGQRVTLRCSPRSGDLSVYWYQQSLDQGLQFLIQYYNGEERAKGNILERFSAQQFPDLHSELNLSSLELGDSALYFCASSGARTGLVLGEQFFGPGTRLTVL.

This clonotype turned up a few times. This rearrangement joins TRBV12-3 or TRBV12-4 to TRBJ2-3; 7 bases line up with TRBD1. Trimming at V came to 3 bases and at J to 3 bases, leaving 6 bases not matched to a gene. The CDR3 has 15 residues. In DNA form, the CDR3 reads TGTGCCAGCAGTTTCCGACAGGGACGGACAGATACGCAGTATTTT. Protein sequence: CASSFRQGRTDTQYF.

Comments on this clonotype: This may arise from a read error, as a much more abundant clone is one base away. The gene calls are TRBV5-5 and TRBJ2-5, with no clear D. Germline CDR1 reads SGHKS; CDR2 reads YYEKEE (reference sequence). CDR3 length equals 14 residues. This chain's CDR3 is CASSLEARKETQSF. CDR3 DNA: TGTGCCAGCAGCTTGGAGGCGCGAAAAGAGACCCAGTCCTTC. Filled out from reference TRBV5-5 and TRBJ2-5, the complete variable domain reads DAGVTQSPTHLIKTRGQQVTLRCSPISGHKSVSWYQQVLGQGPQFIFQYYEKEERGRGNFPDRFSARQFPNYSSELNVNALLLGDSALYLCASSLEARKETQSFGPGTRLLVL.

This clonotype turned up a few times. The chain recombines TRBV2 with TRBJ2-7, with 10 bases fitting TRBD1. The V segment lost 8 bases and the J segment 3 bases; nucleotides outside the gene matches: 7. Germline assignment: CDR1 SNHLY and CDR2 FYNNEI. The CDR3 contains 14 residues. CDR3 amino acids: CASANGQGGYEQYF. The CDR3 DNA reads TGTGCCAGCGCCAATGGACAGGGGGGCTACGAGCAGTACTTC.

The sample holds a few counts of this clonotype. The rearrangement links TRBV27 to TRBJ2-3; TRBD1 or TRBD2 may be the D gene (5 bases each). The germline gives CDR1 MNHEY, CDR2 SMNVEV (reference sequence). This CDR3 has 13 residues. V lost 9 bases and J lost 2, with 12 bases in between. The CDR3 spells CASGTEYTDTQYF. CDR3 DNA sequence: TGTGCCAGTGGGACGGAATACACAGATACGCAGTATTTT.

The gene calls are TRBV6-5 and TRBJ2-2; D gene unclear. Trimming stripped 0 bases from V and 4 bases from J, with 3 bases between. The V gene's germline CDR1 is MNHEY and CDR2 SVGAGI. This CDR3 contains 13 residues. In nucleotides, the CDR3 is TGTGCCAGCAGTTACTCGATCACCGGGGAGCTGTTTTTT. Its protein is CASSYSITGELFF.

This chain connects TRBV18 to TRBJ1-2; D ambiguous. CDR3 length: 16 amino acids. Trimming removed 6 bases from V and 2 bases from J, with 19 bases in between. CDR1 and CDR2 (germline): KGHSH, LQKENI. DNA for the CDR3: TGTGCCAGCTCCCCCAACCTAGGGAGGGAGAACTATGGCTACACCTTC. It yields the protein CASSPNLGRENYGYTF.

The CDR3: CASSRPSGSYNEQFF. The DNA for the CDR3 is TGCGCCAGCAGCCGCCCTAGCGGGAGCTACAATGAGCAGTTCTTC. The chain uses TRBV4-1 and TRBJ2-1; 10 bases align to TRBD2. CDR3 length equals 15 residues. Germline V gene sequence: CDR1 MGHRA, CDR2 YSYEKL. V gave up 4 bases and J gave up 3 bases; unmatched junction bases: 3.

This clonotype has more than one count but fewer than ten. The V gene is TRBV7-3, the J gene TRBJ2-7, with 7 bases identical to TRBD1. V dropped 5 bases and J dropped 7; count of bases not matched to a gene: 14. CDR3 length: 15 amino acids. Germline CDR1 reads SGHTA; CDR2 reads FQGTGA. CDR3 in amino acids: CASSPNRGLLKEQYF. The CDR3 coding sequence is TGTGCCAGCAGCCCTAACAGGGGCTTGCTGAAAGAGCAGTACTTC.

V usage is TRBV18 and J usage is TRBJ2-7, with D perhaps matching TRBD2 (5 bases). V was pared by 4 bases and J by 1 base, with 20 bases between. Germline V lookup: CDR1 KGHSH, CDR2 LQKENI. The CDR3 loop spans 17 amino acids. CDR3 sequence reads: CASSLKMAEGRSYEQYF. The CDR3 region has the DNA TGTGCCAGCTCACTCAAGATGGCAGAGGGCCGATCCTACGAGCAGTACTTC.

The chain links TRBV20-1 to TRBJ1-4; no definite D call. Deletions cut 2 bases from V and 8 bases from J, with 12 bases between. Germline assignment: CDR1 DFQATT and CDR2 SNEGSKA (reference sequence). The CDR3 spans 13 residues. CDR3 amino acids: CSARLPVKEKLFF. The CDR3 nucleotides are TGCAGTGCTAGATTACCAGTTAAGGAAAAACTGTTTTTT.

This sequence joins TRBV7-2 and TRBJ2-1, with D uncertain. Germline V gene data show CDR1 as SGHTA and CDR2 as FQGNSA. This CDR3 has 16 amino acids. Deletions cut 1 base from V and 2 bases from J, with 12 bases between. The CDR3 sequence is CASSLGFLRTYNEQFF. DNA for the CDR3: TGTGCCAGCAGCTTAGGGTTCTTGCGGACCTACAATGAGCAGTTCTTC.

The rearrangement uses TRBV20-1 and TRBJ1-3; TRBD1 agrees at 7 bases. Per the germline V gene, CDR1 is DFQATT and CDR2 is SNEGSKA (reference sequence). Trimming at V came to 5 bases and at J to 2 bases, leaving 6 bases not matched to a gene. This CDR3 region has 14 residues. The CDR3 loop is CSAPTTGPGNTIYF. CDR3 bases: TGCAGTGCTCCAACGACAGGGCCTGGAAACACCATATATTTT.

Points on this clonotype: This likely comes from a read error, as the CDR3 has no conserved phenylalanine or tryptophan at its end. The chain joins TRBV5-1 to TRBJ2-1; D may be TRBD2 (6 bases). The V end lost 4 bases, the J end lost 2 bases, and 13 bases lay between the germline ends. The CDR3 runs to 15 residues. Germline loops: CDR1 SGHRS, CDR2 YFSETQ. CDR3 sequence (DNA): TGCGCCAGCAGCCCTTTTGCGGGACCCTACAATGAGCAGTTCTAC. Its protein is CASSPFAGPYNEQFY.

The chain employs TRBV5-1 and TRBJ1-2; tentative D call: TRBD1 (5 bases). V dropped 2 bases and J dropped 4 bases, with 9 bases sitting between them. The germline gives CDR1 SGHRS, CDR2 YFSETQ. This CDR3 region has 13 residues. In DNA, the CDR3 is TGCGCCAGCAGCTTATGGGGGGTCTATGGCTACACCTTC. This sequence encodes CASSLWGVYGYTF.

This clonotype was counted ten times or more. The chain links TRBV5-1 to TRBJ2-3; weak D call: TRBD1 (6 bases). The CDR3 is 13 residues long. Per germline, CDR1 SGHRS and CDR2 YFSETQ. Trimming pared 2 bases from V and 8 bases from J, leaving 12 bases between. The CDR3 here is CASSFHRALTQYF. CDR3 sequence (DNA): TGCGCCAGCAGCTTTCACAGGGCCCTTACGCAGTATTTT.

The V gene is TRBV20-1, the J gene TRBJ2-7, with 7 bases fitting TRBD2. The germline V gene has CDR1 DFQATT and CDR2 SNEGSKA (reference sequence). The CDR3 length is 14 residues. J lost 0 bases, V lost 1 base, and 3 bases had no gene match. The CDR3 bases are TGCAGTGCTAGAGTCGGGAGGAGCTCCTACGAGCAGTACTTC. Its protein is CSARVGRSSYEQYF.

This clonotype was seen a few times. The CDR3 sequence: CASSPTLVGSGELFF. CDR3 DNA sequence: TGCGCCAGCAGCCCCACTCTAGTGGGATCTGGGGAGCTGTTTTTT. This chain connects TRBV4-1 to TRBJ2-2, with D uncertain. Germline CDR1 is MGHRA and CDR2 is YSYEKL. V was trimmed by 4 bases and J by 8 bases, leaving 17 bases between them. The CDR3 extends over 15 amino acids.

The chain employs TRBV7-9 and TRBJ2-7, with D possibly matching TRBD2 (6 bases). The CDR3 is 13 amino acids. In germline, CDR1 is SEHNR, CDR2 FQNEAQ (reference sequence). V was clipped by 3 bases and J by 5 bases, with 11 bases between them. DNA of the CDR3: TGTGCCAGCAGCTTCCCCCGCGGGGACGAGCAGTACTTC. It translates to CASSFPRGDEQYF.

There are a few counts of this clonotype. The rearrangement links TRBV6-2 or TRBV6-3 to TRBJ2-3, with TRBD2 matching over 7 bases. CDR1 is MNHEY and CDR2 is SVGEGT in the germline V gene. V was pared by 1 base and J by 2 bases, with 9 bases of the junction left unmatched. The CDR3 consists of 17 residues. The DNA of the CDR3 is TGTGCCAGCAGTTACTATGCGGGAGCCACATTCACAGATACGCAGTATTTT. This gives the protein CASSYYAGATFTDTQYF.

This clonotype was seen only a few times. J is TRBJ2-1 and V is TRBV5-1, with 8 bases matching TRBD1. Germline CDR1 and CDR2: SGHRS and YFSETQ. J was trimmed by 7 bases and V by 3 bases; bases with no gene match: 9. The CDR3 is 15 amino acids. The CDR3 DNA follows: TGCGCCAGCAGCTCTATACAGGGGGTTAGTAATGAGCAGTTCTTC. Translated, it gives CASSSIQGVSNEQFF.

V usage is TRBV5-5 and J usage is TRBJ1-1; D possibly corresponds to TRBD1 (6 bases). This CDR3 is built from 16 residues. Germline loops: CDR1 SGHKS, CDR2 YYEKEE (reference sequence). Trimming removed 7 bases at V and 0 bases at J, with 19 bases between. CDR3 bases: TGTGCCAGCTGCCTGGCCCCCAGGGGATTGAACACTGAAGCTTTCTTT. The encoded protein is CASCLAPRGLNTEAFF.

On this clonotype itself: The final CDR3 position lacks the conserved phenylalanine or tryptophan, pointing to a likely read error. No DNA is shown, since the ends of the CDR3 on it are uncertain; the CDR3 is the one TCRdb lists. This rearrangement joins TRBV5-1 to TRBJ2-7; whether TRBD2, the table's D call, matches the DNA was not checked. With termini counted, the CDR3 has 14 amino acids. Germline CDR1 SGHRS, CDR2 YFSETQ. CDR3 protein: CASSGPGLAGELYL.

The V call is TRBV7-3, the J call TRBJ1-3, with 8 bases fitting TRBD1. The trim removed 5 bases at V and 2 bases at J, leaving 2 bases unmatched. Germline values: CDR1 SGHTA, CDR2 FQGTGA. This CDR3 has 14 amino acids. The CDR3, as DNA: TGTGCCAGCAGCCAACAGGGGGCTGGAAACACCATATATTTT. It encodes CASSQQGAGNTIYF. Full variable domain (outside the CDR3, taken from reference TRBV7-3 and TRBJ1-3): GAGVSQTPSNKVTEKGKYVELRCDPISGHTALYWYRQSLGQGPEFLIYFQGTGAADDSGLPNDRFFAVRPEGSVSTLKIQRTERGDSAVYLCASSQQGAGNTIYFGEGSWLTVV.

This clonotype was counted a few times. As DNA, the CDR3 is TGTGCCAGCAGCTTATGGCAGGGATCCATGAACACTGAAGCTTTCTTT. Its protein product is CASSLWQGSMNTEAFF. This chain connects TRBV7-2 to TRBJ1-1; perhaps TRBD1 as D (5 bases). Germline CDR1 reads SGHTA; CDR2 reads FQGNSA. V lost 2 bases to trimming and J lost 0 bases, with 13 bases between them. This CDR3 region has 16 residues.

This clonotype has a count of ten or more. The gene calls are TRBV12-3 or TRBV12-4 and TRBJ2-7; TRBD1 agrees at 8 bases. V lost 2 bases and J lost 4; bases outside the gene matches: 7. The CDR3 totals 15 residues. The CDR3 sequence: CASSLRGTGRYEQYF. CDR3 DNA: TGTGCCAGCAGTTTAAGGGGGACAGGCCGATACGAGCAGTACTTC.

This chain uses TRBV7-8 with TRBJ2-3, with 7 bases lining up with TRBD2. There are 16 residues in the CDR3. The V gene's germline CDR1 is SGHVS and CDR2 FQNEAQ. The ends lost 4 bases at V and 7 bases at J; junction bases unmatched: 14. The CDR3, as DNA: TGTGCCAGCAGCTCCGAGGGAGGGGCCCAAGGTTATACGCAGTATTTT. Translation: CASSSEGGAQGYTQYF. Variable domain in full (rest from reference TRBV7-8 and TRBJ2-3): GAGVSQSPRYKVAKRGQDVALRCDPISGHVSLFWYQQALGQGPEFLTYFQNEAQLDKSGLPSDRFFAERPEGSVSTLKIQRTQQEDSAVYLCASSSEGGAQGYTQYFGPGTRLTVL.

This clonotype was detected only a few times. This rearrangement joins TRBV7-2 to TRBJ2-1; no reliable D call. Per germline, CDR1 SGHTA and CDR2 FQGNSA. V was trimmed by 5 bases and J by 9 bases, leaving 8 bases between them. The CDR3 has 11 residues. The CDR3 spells CASSAQFEQFF. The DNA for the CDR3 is TGTGCCAGCAGCGCCCAATTTGAGCAGTTCTTC.